What follows are 25 T cell receptor beta chains derived from one specimen sequenced in a study of cytomegalovirus exposure and HLA in healthy donors. PCR primers comprised 60 Vbeta and 13 Jbeta primers. Produced via immunoSEQ multiplex PCR; TCRdb's table is partial and in-frame only. In the table there are some 87,000 clones, more than 65% of which are singletons. The sequenced material came from PBMCs. The receptors derive from a man aged 25-40 years in good health and CMV-seronegative.

The table lists this clone with a few counts. The chain combines TRBV11-2 with TRBJ2-1, with a possible D match to TRBD2 (5 bases). In germline, CDR1 is SGHAT, CDR2 FQNNGV. Trimming removed 5 bases from V and 6 bases from J, with 17 bases in between. The CDR3 contains 15 residues. The CDR3 spells CASSPLWTGSNEQFF. The CDR3 bases are TGTGCCAGCAGCCCACTGTGGACGGGGAGCAATGAGCAGTTCTTC.

The chain recombines TRBV2 with TRBJ1-3; D is unclear. Between the trimmed V and J ends, which lost 3 bases and 0 bases, there was a span of 3 bases. Germline CDR1 SNHLY, CDR2 FYNNEI. The CDR3 contains 13 residues. The CDR3 DNA sequence: TGTGCCAGCAGTGATAACTCTGGAAACACCATATATTTT. This sequence encodes CASSDNSGNTIYF.

The V call is TRBV5-1, the J call TRBJ2-3, with a weak D call TRBD2 (5 bases). Germline loops: CDR1 SGHRS, CDR2 YFSETQ. The CDR3 spans 14 residues. The V gene lost 4 bases and the J gene lost 0 bases, with 9 bases spanning the gap. In nucleotides, the CDR3 is TGCGCCAGCAGCCCGGAGGCCAGCACAGATACGCAGTATTTT. This sequence encodes CASSPEASTDTQYF.

V and J are TRBV30 and TRBJ1-4; D perhaps matches TRBD1 (5 bases). Trimming left V 0 bases short and J 6 bases short, with 14 bases between. Per the germline V gene, CDR1 is GTSNPN and CDR2 is SVGIG (reference sequence). The length of the CDR3 is 15 residues. The CDR3 spells CAWSVPGRGDEKLFF. The CDR3 region has the DNA TGTGCCTGGAGTGTACCGGGGAGGGGCGATGAAAAACTGTTTTTT.

V and J are TRBV4-1 and TRBJ2-1; D gene unclear. Trimming stripped 2 bases from V and 0 bases from J, with 11 bases between. The CDR3 covers 16 residues. Germline V CDR1 and CDR2: MGHRA, YSYEKL. The CDR3 is CASSQLSSSSYNEQFF. CDR3 bases: TGCGCCAGCAGCCAACTTTCATCGAGCTCCTACAATGAGCAGTTCTTC.

J is TRBJ1-2 and V is TRBV28; 9 bases are shared with TRBD1. Germline V gene lookup returns CDR1 MDHEN and CDR2 SYDVKM. J was trimmed by 6 bases and V by 4 bases; bases with no gene match: 0. This CDR3 is 12 amino acids long. CDR3 bases: TGTGCCAGCAGTTGGGACAGGGATGGCTACACCTTC. Protein sequence: CASSWDRDGYTF.

V usage is TRBV7-3 and J usage is TRBJ2-3; 10 nucleotides align to TRBD2. The length of the CDR3 is 16 residues. V was clipped by 1 base and J by 6 bases; unmatched bases: 7. Germline V CDR1 and CDR2: SGHTA, FQGTGA. CDR3: CASSLNPSGGIDTQYF. Written as DNA, the CDR3 is TGTGCCAGCAGCTTAAATCCTAGCGGGGGCATTGATACGCAGTATTTT.

This chain uses TRBV25-1 with TRBJ1-6; D is uncertain. The CDR3 totals 12 residues. CDR1 MGHDK and CDR2 SYGVNS come from the germline V gene. The V end lost 2 bases, the J end lost 17 bases, and 13 bases lay between the germline ends. This CDR3 is CASSERATPVHF. CDR3 in DNA: TGTGCCAGCAGTGAACGAGCGACTCCGGTCCACTTT.

The chain recombines TRBV10-2 with TRBJ2-7; 10 bases map to TRBD1. The length of the CDR3 is 13 residues. Germline CDR1 is WSHSY and CDR2 is SAAADI. With 5 bases clipped from V and 5 bases from J, the junction kept 3 bases outside the gene matches. This CDR3 is CASSRQGAHEQYF. CDR3 bases: TGCGCCAGCAGTCGACAGGGGGCCCACGAGCAGTACTTC.

This clone was recorded only once. The V call is TRBV7-7, the J call TRBJ2-5, with TRBD1 identical over 7 bases. The CDR3 contains 14 residues. With 3 bases clipped from V and 4 bases from J, the junction kept 5 bases outside the gene matches. Germline loops: CDR1 SSHAT, CDR2 FNYEAQ (reference sequence). CDR3 coding DNA: TGTGCCAGCAGCTTTACGACAGGGACAGAGACCCAGTACTTC. Residues: CASSFTTGTETQYF.

The V call is TRBV9, the J call TRBJ1-6, with D uncertain. V shed 0 bases and J shed 8 bases, with 9 bases lying between them. The CDR3 has 14 amino acids. Germline assignment: CDR1 SGDLS and CDR2 YYNGEE. The CDR3 nucleotides are TGTGCCAGCAGCGTAGCAGGAAACCATTCACCCCTCCACTTT. It codes for CASSVAGNHSPLHF.

The V gene is TRBV29-1, the J gene TRBJ2-1; 8 bases align to TRBD1. Germline-derived CDR1 and CDR2 are SQVTM and ANQGSEA. V dropped 6 bases and J dropped 8; count of bases not matched to a gene: 15. The CDR3 extends over 15 amino acids. CDR3 sequence (DNA): TGCAGCGTCGATATTGGACAGGGTCTGGGGGATGAGCAGTTCTTC. It is translated as CSVDIGQGLGDEQFF.

This sequence joins TRBV4-3 and TRBJ2-1; TRBD2 matches 10 bases. Germline V lookup: CDR1 LGHNA, CDR2 YSLEER. V gave up 2 bases and J gave up 4 bases; unmatched junction bases: 2. The CDR3 contains 15 residues. DNA of the CDR3: TGCGCCAGCAGCCAAAGGACTAGCGGATACAATGAGCAGTTCTTC. It translates to CASSQRTSGYNEQFF.

The chain is built from TRBV5-1 and TRBJ2-5, with D unclear. Germline CDR1 reads SGHRS; CDR2 reads YFSETQ. There are 11 residues in the CDR3. Trimming took off 5 bases at V and 2 bases at J, with 4 bases between the two ends. The CDR3 region has the DNA TGCGCCAGCAGATCTCAAGAGACCCAGTACTTC. It encodes CASRSQETQYF.

V usage is TRBV2 and J usage is TRBJ2-7; 9 bases are a match to TRBD1. The germline gives CDR1 SNHLY, CDR2 FYNNEI. V lost 4 bases to trimming and J lost 6 bases; unmatched junction nucleotides: 13. This CDR3 region has 16 residues. The CDR3 loop reads CASSVPFLQGAGEQYF. CDR3 nucleotide sequence: TGTGCCAGCAGTGTCCCCTTCCTACAGGGGGCTGGCGAGCAGTACTTC.

This sequence joins TRBV12-5 and TRBJ1-2; 7 nucleotides agree with TRBD1. V was pared by 0 bases and J by 6 bases, with 7 bases of the junction left unmatched. The CDR3 covers 15 residues. In germline, CDR1 is LGHNT, CDR2 FRNRAP. The CDR3 nucleotides read TGTGCTAGTGGTTTGGTACGAGGGGGCGACCATGGCTACACCTTC. It yields the protein CASGLVRGGDHGYTF.

The chain employs TRBV11-2 and TRBJ2-3; no firm D call. The CDR3 consists of 12 residues. CDR1 and CDR2 from the germline V gene are SGHAT and FQNNGV. Deletions cut 2 bases from V and 2 bases from J, with 2 bases between. The CDR3 coding sequence is TGTGCCAGCAGCTTATACACAGATACGCAGTATTTT. This encodes CASSLYTDTQYF. Full variable domain (outside the CDR3, taken from reference TRBV11-2 and TRBJ2-3): EAGVAQSPRYKIIEKRQSVAFWCNPISGHATLYWYQQILGQGPKLLIQFQNNGVVDDSQLPKDRFSAERLKGVDSTLKIQPAKLEDSAVYLCASSLYTDTQYFGPGTRLTVL.

CDR3 sequence (DNA): TGTGCCAGCAGTGACTTAAGGGGTCCCCTCCACTTT. It is translated as CASSDLRGPLHF. The gene calls are TRBV6-5 and TRBJ1-6; tentative D call: TRBD1 (5 bases). In germline, CDR1 is MNHEY, CDR2 SVGAGI. The V gene lost 5 bases and the J gene lost 13 bases, with 12 bases spanning the gap. The CDR3 sequence is 12 residues long.

The chain joins TRBV9 to TRBJ1-3, with D perhaps matching TRBD1 (5 bases). The length of the CDR3 is 15 residues. Germline CDR1 and CDR2: SGDLS and YYNGEE. Trimming stripped 0 bases from V and 2 bases from J, with 9 bases between. The chain's CDR3 is CASSVVGPPGNTIYF. For the CDR3, the DNA is TGTGCCAGCAGCGTAGTGGGGCCACCTGGAAACACCATATATTTT. The whole variable domain, remainder taken from reference TRBV9 and TRBJ1-3, is DSGVTQTPKHLITATGQRVTLRCSPRSGDLSVYWYQQSLDQGLQFLIQYYNGEERAKGNILERFSAQQFPDLHSELNLSSLELGDSALYFCASSVVGPPGNTIYFGEGSWLTVV.

The chain combines TRBV27 with TRBJ1-1; D is unclear. Trimming removed 5 bases at V and 1 base at J, with 14 bases between. The CDR3 length is 15 residues. In germline, CDR1 is MNHEY, CDR2 SMNVEV (reference sequence). CDR3 in DNA: TGTGCCAGCAGTGGGTACGAACGGGAGAACACTGAAGCTTTCTTT. It translates to CASSGYERENTEAFF.

V and J are TRBV5-4 and TRBJ2-3; D perhaps matches TRBD2 (5 bases). The ends were cut back, 1 base at V and 3 bases at J, with 12 bases in the middle. The CDR3 spans 15 residues. Germline CDR1 reads SGHNT; CDR2 reads YYREEE (reference sequence). The CDR3 here is CASSLNYRETDTQYF. In DNA, the CDR3 is TGTGCCAGCAGCTTGAACTACCGGGAAACAGATACGCAGTATTTT.

V and J are TRBV4-2 and TRBJ1-1; D is unresolved. The CDR3 has 14 amino acids. The germline V gene encodes CDR1 LGHNA and CDR2 YNFKEQ. The V end was cut by 0 bases, the J end by 6 bases, with 11 bases between. CDR3 DNA: TGTGCCAGCAGCCAAGACCCCTCGACACCTGAAGCTTTCTTT. It yields the protein CASSQDPSTPEAFF.

The chain couples TRBV29-1 to TRBJ1-2; TRBD1 matches 10 bases. V gave up 6 bases and J gave up 8 bases; unmatched junction bases: 12. Germline loops: CDR1 SQVTM, CDR2 ANQGSEA. The CDR3 runs 14 residues. The CDR3 DNA reads as TGCAGCGTAGCTAGCGAGGGACAGGGGTTCGGCTACACCTTC. Amino acids: CSVASEGQGFGYTF.

CDR3 protein: CASNPGSDTQYF. The CDR3 nucleotides read TGTGCCAGCAATCCAGGGTCAGATACGCAGTATTTT. This chain uses TRBV2 with TRBJ2-3; D is perhaps TRBD1 (5 bases). In germline, CDR1 is SNHLY, CDR2 FYNNEI. V lost 7 bases and J 4 bases, leaving 9 bases between the germline ends. The CDR3 contains 12 residues.

This clone was picked up a small number of times. The chain couples TRBV18 to TRBJ1-5; D remains ambiguous. V was trimmed by 6 bases and J by 5 bases, leaving 11 bases between them. Germline V gene data show CDR1 as KGHSH and CDR2 as LQKENI. CDR3 length: 13 amino acids. The DNA for the CDR3 is TGTGCCAGCTCCCTTGACACGTATCAGCCCCAGCATTTT. Residues: CASSLDTYQPQHF.